Described below is a single TCR beta chain sequence and its context. Its antigen is as yet unknown. Trimming removed 4 bases from V and 0 bases from J, with 13 bases in between. Looked up from germline, CDR1 is SQVTM and CDR2 is ANQGSEA. The CDR3 extends over 14 amino acids. This sample is drawn from a study of beta chain features in type 1 diabetes. Reverse transcription of all isolated RNA meant that expressed TCRB transcripts were sequenced. Measured with immunoSEQ multiplex PCR; TCRdb has only the in-frame clones, and not every one. Of approximately 240,000 clones in the sample, around 15% are singletons; the top ten hold more than 0.075%. Regarding the study as a whole: A potential influence of HLA type upon TCRB rearrangement remained unresolved herein. Naive, central memory and regulatory TCRB repertoires appeared more similar among patients than healthy donors. Among patients with Type 1 diabetes, TCRB CDR3s were moderately but significantly shorter in every one of the four CD4+ subsets.

Material for sequencing was naive CD4+ T cells from blood. The genes are TRBV29-1 and TRBJ2-7; D ambiguous. The TCR sequence derives from a man aged 25 to 45 with type 1 diabetes. CDR3 coding DNA: TGCAGCGTTGGACACCGACTTAGCTCCTACGAGCAGTACTTC. Translated: CSVGHRLSSYEQYF.